This TCR beta chain was sequenced during a study of Tregs in tolerant kidney transplant recipients. This clone has a single count. Its specificity is unknown. Recipients received nonmyeloablative bone marrow transplants from related graft donors, with transient mixed chimerism. Unstimulated Tregs (CD4+CD25+CD127-) and CD4+CD25- non-Tregs were sorted from PBMCs. Points from the study as a whole: Expanding Tregs on activated donor B cells appeared to best identify donor-specific TCRbeta clones. Nucleotide sequences could not be compared across some patients' samples due to primer changes. The small number of patients limits these findings pending further validation.

Looked up from germline, CDR1 is SGHTA and CDR2 is FQGTGA. The CDR3 contains 15 residues. J was trimmed by 0 bases and V by 8 bases; bases with no gene match: 2. Clones were sequenced by immunoSEQ multiplex PCR, and TCRdb holds only the in-frame ones, with some missing. This table has roughly 70,000 clones, around 87% appearing once. This receptor was taken from a human patient who received a combined kidney and bone marrow transplant. A subset of T cells may come from the graft donor. V usage is TRBV7-3 and J usage is TRBJ2-2; 11 bases map to TRBD2. Material: CD4+ T cells from blood (PBMCs), obtained 6 months after the transplant. Here the CDR3 DNA reads TGTGCCAGCGGACTAGCGGGTGCGAACACCGGGGAGCTGTTTTTT. Translated: CASGLAGANTGELFF. Looking up the rest from reference TRBV7-3 and TRBJ2-2 gives the full variable domain: GAGVSQTPSNKVTEKGKYVELRCDPISGHTALYWYRQSLGQGPEFLIYFQGTGAADDSGLPNDRFFAVRPEGSVSTLKIQRTERGDSAVYLCASGLAGANTGELFFGEGSRLTVL.